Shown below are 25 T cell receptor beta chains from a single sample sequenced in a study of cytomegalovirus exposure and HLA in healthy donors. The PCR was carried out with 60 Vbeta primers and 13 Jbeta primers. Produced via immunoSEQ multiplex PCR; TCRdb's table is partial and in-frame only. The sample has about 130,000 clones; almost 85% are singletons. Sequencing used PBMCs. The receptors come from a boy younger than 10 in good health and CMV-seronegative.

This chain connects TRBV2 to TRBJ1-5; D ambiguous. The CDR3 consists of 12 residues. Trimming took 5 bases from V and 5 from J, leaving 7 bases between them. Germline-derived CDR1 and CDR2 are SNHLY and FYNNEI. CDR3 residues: CASSLTHQPQHF. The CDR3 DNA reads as TGTGCCAGCAGTCTTACACATCAGCCCCAGCATTTT.

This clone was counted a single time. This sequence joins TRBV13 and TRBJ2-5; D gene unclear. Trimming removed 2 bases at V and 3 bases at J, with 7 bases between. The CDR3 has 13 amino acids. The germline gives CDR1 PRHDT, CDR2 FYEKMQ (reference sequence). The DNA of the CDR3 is TGTGCCAGCAGCTTATGGAGAAAAGAGACCCAGTACTTC. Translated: CASSLWRKETQYF.

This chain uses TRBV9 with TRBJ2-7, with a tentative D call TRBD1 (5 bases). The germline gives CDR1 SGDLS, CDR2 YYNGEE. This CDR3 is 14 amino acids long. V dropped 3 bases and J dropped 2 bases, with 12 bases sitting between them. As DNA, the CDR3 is TGTGCCAGCAGCGAAGGGGCCGTCCCCTACGAGCAGTACGTC. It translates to CASSEGAVPYEQYV.

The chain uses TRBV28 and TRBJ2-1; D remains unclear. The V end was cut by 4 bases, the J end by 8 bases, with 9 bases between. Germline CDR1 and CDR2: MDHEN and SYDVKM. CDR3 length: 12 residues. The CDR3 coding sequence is TGTGCCAGCAGTTCCCCCCCCTATGAGCAGTTCTTC. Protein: CASSSPPYEQFF.

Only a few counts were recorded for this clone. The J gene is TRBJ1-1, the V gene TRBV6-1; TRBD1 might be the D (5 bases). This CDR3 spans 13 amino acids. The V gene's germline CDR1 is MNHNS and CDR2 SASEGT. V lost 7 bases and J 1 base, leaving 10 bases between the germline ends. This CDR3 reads CASKVRENTEAFF. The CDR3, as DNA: TGTGCCAGCAAAGTCAGGGAGAACACTGAAGCTTTCTTT.

CDR3 protein: CSVGRANTGELFF. Here the CDR3 DNA reads TGCAGCGTTGGTAGAGCGAACACCGGGGAGCTGTTTTTT. V usage is TRBV29-1 and J usage is TRBJ2-2, with unresolved D. V lost 4 bases and J 0 bases, leaving 6 bases between the germline ends. The CDR3 is 13 amino acids. Germline lookup yields CDR1 SQVTM and CDR2 ANQGSEA.

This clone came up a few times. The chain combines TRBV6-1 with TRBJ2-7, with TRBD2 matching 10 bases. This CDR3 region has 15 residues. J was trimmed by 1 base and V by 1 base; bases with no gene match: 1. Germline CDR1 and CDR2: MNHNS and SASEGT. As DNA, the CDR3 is TGTGCCAGCAGTGAAGGGACTAGCGGATCCTACGAGCAGTACTTC. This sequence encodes CASSEGTSGSYEQYF.

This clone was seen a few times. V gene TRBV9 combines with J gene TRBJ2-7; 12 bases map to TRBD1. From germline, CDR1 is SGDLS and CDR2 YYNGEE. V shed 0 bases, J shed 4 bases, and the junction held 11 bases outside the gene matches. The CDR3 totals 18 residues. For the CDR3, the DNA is TGTGCCAGCAGCGTAGGGATTAGGGGACAGGGGGCGCCTTACGAGCAGTACTTC. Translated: CASSVGIRGQGAPYEQYF.

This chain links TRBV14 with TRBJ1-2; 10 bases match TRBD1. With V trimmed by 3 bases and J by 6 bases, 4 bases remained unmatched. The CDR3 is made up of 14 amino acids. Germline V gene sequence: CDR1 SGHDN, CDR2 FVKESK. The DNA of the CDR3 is TGTGCCAGCAGCCAGGTGACAGGGGGCCATGGCTACACCTTC. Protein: CASSQVTGGHGYTF.

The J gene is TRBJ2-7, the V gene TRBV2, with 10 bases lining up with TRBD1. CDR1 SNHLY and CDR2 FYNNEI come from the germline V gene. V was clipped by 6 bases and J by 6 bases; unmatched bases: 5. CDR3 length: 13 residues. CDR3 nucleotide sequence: TGTGCCAGCAGCTACCGGGACAGGGGCGAGCAGTACTTC. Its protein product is CASSYRDRGEQYF.

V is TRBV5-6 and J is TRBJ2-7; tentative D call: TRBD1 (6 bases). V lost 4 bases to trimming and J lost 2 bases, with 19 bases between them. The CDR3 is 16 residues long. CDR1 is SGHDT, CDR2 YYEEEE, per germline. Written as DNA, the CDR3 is TGTGCCAGCAGCCAAATACCTACAGGGTCGACCTACGAGCAGTACTTC. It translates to CASSQIPTGSTYEQYF.

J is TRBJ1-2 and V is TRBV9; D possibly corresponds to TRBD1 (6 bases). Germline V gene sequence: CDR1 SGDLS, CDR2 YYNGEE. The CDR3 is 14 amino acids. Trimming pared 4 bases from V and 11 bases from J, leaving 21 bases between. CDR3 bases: TGTGCCAGCAGCCCAAGGGATGAGGGGGTGGGATACACCTTC. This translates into CASSPRDEGVGYTF.

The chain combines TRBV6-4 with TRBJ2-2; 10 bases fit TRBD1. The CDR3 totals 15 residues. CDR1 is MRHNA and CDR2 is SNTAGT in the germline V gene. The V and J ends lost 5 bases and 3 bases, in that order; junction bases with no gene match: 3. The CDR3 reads CASSPGTGDTGELFF. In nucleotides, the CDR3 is TGTGCCAGCAGTCCCGGGACAGGGGACACCGGGGAGCTGTTTTTT.

The CDR3 is CASSSGQGGYTEAFF. DNA of the CDR3: TGTGCCAGCAGCTCCGGACAGGGAGGCTACACTGAAGCTTTCTTT. V and J are TRBV7-3 and TRBJ1-1; 8 nucleotides line up with TRBD1. The CDR3 spans 15 residues. Trimming at V came to 4 bases and at J to 3 bases, leaving 7 bases not matched to a gene. CDR1 SGHTA and CDR2 FQGTGA come from the germline V gene.

The CDR3 here is CASSFPRTEAFF. CDR3 DNA: TGTGCCAGTAGTTTTCCCCGGACAGAAGCTTTCTTT. The chain employs TRBV19 and TRBJ1-1, with D perhaps TRBD1 (5 bases). Trimming took off 5 bases at V and 8 bases at J, with 12 bases between the two ends. Germline-derived CDR1 and CDR2 are LNHDA and SQIVND (reference sequence). There are 12 residues in the CDR3.

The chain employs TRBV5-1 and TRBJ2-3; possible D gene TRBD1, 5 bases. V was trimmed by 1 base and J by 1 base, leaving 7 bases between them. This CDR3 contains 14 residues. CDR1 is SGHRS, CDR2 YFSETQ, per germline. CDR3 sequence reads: CASSLQGRTDTQYF. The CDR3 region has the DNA TGCGCCAGCAGCTTGCAGGGCCGCACAGATACGCAGTATTTT. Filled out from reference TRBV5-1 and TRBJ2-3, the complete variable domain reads KAGVTQTPRYLIKTRGQQVTLSCSPISGHRSVSWYQQTPGQGLQFLFEYFSETQRNKGNFPGRFSGRQFSNSRSEMNVSTLELGDSALYLCASSLQGRTDTQYFGPGTRLTVL.

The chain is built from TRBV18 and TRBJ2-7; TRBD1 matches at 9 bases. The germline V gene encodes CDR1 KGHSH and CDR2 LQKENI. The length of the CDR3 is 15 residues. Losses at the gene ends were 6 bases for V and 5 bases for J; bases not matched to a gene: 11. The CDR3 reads CASSSLGTGWNEQYF. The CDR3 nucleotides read TGTGCCAGCTCGTCTTTGGGGACAGGGTGGAACGAGCAGTACTTC.

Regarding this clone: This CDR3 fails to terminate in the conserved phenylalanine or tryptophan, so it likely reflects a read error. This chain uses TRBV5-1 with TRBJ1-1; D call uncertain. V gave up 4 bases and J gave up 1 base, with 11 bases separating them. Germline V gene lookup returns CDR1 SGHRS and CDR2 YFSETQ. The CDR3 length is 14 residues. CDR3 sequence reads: CASSPGSGNTEAFV. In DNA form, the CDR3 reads TGCGCCAGCAGCCCTGGGAGCGGGAACACTGAAGCTTTCGTT.

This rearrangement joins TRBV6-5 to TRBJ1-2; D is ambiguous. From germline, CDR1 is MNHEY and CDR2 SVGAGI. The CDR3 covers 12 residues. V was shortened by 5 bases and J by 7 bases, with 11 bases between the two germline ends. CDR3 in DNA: TGTGCCAGCAGTCAAACAGCCTCTGGCTACACCTTC. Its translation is CASSQTASGYTF.

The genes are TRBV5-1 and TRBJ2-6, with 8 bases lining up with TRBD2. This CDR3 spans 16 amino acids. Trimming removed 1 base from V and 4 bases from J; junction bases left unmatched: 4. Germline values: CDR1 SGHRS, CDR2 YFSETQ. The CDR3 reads CASSLREGRGANVLTF. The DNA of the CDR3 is TGCGCCAGCAGCTTGCGGGAGGGCCGCGGGGCCAACGTCCTGACTTTC.

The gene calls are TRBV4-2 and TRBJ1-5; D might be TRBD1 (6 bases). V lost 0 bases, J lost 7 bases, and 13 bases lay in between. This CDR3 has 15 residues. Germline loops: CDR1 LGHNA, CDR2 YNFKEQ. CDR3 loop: CASSQEITGSQPQHF. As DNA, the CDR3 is TGTGCCAGCAGCCAAGAAATAACAGGGAGCCAGCCCCAGCATTTT.

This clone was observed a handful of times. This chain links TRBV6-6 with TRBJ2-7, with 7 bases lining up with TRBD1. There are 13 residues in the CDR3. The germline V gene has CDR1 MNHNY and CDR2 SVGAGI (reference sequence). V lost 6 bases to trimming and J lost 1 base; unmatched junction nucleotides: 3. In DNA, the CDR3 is TGTGCCAGCAGGGGGACAGAGTCCTACGAGCAGTACTTC. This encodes CASRGTESYEQYF.

This chain's CDR3 is CASRLVGNEQFF. Written as DNA, the CDR3 is TGCGCCAGCAGATTAGTCGGGAATGAGCAGTTCTTC. This chain links TRBV5-1 with TRBJ2-1, with no clear D. CDR1 SGHRS and CDR2 YFSETQ come from the germline V gene. V lost 5 bases, J lost 7 bases, and 10 bases lay in between. This CDR3 is 12 amino acids long.

The CDR3 DNA reads TGTGCCAGCAGCCTACGGGACAGGGGGCGAATTGTCGAAAAACTGTTTTTT. This encodes CASSLRDRGRIVEKLFF. This chain uses TRBV7-8 with TRBJ1-4; 12 bases match TRBD1. Germline V gene sequence: CDR1 SGHVS, CDR2 FQNEAQ. There are 17 residues in the CDR3. The V gene end was trimmed by 5 bases and the J gene end by 8 bases; junction bases not matched to a gene: 12.

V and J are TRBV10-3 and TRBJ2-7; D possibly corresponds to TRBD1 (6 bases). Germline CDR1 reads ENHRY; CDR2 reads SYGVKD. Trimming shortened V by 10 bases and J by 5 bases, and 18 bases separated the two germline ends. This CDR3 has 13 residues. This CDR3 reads CATRAGALNEQYF. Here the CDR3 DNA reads TGTGCCACCCGGGCAGGGGCCCTCAACGAGCAGTACTTC.